These T cell receptor beta chains were read from a single sample in a study of response to subunit inactivated influenza vaccine. TCRdb reprocessed the RT-PCR reads with MiXCR, giving one entry per CDR3 protein. Of 550,000 to 800,000 distinct CDR3 sequences in the sample, approximately 14% were seen once. This specimen consisted of PBMCs from blood, obtained 14 to 15 days before vaccination. The origin of the receptors is a man aged 45-65 years who received an inactivated influenza vaccine. Both conserved end residues are part of each CDR3. The D gene is left open where the match is weak. Part of the rows lack a size; the others show once, few, many or a class for expanded clones.

>TRBD2|TRBJ2-3|few|TRBV3-1
TGTGCCAGCAGCCAAGCTCGGGGACTAGCGGGGGTGAGCACAGATACGCAGTATTTT
CASSQARGLAGVSTDTQYF
>TRBD2|TRBJ2-5|few|TRBV10-3
TGTGCCATCAGCCCGGGACTAGCGGGGGCCGTTAGGGAGACCCAGTACTTC
CAISPGLAGAVRETQYF
>-|TRBJ1-5|-|TRBV30
TGTGCCTGGAGTGTAGCAGGGATGGGCAATCAGCCCCAGCATTTT
CAWSVAGMGNQPQHF
>-|TRBJ1-1|few|TRBV9
TGTGCCAGCAGCGTAGCTACGGGTGTATCTGAAGCTTTCTTT
CASSVATGVSEAFF
>-|TRBJ2-5|few|TRBV9
TGTGCCAGCAGCCCTGGCCTTGCGCCGGGGGAGACCCAGTACTTC
CASSPGLAPGETQYF
>TRBD2|TRBJ2-1|-|TRBV24-1
TGTGCCACCAGTGATTGGGGGGAGACTAGCGGCCATTCCTACAATGAGCAGTTCTTC
CATSDWGETSGHSYNEQFF
>-|TRBJ2-1|many|TRBV12-3/TRBV12-4
TGTGCCAGCAGGGCGGGTCAAGGCCGCAATGAGCAGTTCTTC
CASRAGQGRNEQFF
>-|TRBJ2-3|few|TRBV6-1
TGTGCCAGCAGGTCTGCGACAGATAGCACAGATACGCAGTATTTT
CASRSATDSTDTQYF
>-|TRBJ2-2|few|TRBV7-2
TGTGCCAGCAGCTTTCGCCCGTCGGGGGCGAACGGGGAGCTGTTTTTT
CASSFRPSGANGELFF
>-|TRBJ2-1|few|TRBV15
TGTGCCACCAGCAGTCTTTCAGGGGAGCGGGGCTCCTACAATGAGCAGTTCTTC
CATSSLSGERGSYNEQFF
>TRBD1|TRBJ2-1|few|TRBV4-2
TGTGCCAGCAGCCAAGAGTGGGAGACAGGGGGCCGGGGCGAGCAGTTCTTC
CASSQEWETGGRGEQFF
>-|TRBJ1-1|few|TRBV7-2
TGTGCCAGCAGCCACATCACGTCCCGGGCCAACACTGAAGCTTTCTTT
CASSHITSRANTEAFF
>TRBD2|TRBJ2-7|-|TRBV6-1
TGTGCCAGCAGTAAACTAGCGGGGGAGGACGAGCAGTACTTC
CASSKLAGEDEQYF
>-|TRBJ2-3|-|TRBV5-6
TGTGCCAGCAGCTTGGCCACCCTGAGCGGCGGTACGCAGTATTTT
CASSLATLSGGTQYF
>TRBD2|TRBJ2-7|-|TRBV4-1
TGCGCCAGCAGCCACGAAGCGGGGACCTACGAGCAGTACTTC
CASSHEAGTYEQYF
>TRBD2|TRBJ2-2|-|TRBV24-1
TGTGCCACCAGTGAAACGGGACTAGGGAACACCGGGGAGCTGTTTTTT
CATSETGLGNTGELFF
>TRBD2|TRBJ2-3|-|TRBV6-2/TRBV6-3
TGTGCCAGCAGTTACCTCGGACTAGCGGGGGGCTTTTCTAGCACAGATACGCAGTATTTT
CASSYLGLAGGFSSTDTQYF